Shown below are 20 T cell receptor beta chains from a single sample sequenced in a study of beta chain features in type 1 diabetes. Study-wide results and caveats: All four CD4+ subsets of Type 1 diabetes patients contained TCRB CDR3s that were moderately but significantly shorter.

Reverse transcription of all isolated RNA meant that expressed TCRB transcripts were sequenced. Profiled with immunoSEQ multiplex PCR; TCRdb holds only in-frame clones, not every one. The sample lists nearly 350,000 clones, approximately 9.7% occurring once. These receptors lack a known antigen. Material for sequencing was central memory CD4+ T cells from blood. These receptor sequences come from a man aged 25-45 years with type 1 diabetes.

This clone showed up just a few times. The J gene is TRBJ2-7, the V gene TRBV7-2, with 9 bases fitting TRBD2. Trimming at V came to 1 base and at J to 6 bases, leaving 19 bases not matched to a gene. The germline gives CDR1 SGHTA, CDR2 FQGNSA. The CDR3 is 19 amino acids. CDR3 DNA sequence: TGTGCCAGCAGCTTAGACCCCCACGGGCGGAGGCTAGCGGGGCGCGAGCAGTACTTC. Amino acid sequence: CASSLDPHGRRLAGREQYF.

Note on this clone: A far larger clone is off by one base, so a read error is likely. The rearrangement uses TRBV30 and TRBJ2-5, with 8 bases aligning to TRBD1. Trimming took 3 bases from V and 7 from J; bases not matched to a gene: 4. There are 12 residues in the CDR3. Germline V gene lookup returns CDR1 GTSNPN and CDR2 SVGIG (reference sequence). As DNA, the CDR3 is TGTGCCTGGAGGGGACAGGTCGGGACCCAGTACTTC. This translates into CAWRGQVGTQYF. Combining the CDR3 with reference TRBV30 and TRBJ2-5 gives the whole variable domain SQTIHQWPATLVQPVGSPLSLECTVEGTSNPNLYWYRQAAGRGLQLLFYSVGIGQISSEVPQNLSASRPQDRQFILSSKKLLLSDSGFYLCAWRGQVGTQYFGPGTRLLVL.

This chain connects TRBV29-1 to TRBJ2-1; 9 bases are shared with TRBD1. J gave up 2 bases and V 7 bases, and 6 bases lay outside the gene matches. The CDR3 covers 14 residues. Germline V gene lookup returns CDR1 SQVTM and CDR2 ANQGSEA. The CDR3 region is CSGNRGLTYNEQFF. The CDR3 DNA sequence: TGCAGCGGTAACAGGGGGCTAACCTACAATGAGCAGTTCTTC.

The chain combines TRBV28 with TRBJ2-3; 8 bases are a match to TRBD1. The CDR3 is made up of 14 amino acids. V was clipped by 2 bases and J by 6 bases; unmatched bases: 4. Per the germline V gene, CDR1 is MDHEN and CDR2 is SYDVKM. This chain's CDR3 is CASSLVTGVDTQYF. The CDR3 DNA reads TGTGCCAGCAGTTTAGTGACAGGGGTGGATACGCAGTATTTT.

In this sample, this clone turned up a few times. The chain has TRBV7-2 and TRBJ2-1; 10 nucleotides agree with TRBD1. Germline V lookup: CDR1 SGHTA, CDR2 FQGNSA. Trimming removed 1 base from V and 8 bases from J; junction bases left unmatched: 5. The CDR3 spans 15 residues. The CDR3 sequence is CASSLVGQGYDEQFF. The CDR3 nucleotides are TGTGCCAGCAGCTTAGTGGGACAGGGGTACGATGAGCAGTTCTTC.

V gene TRBV5-5 combines with J gene TRBJ1-1; the match to TRBD1 covers 9 bases. The CDR3 covers 16 residues. Trimming took 4 bases from V and 3 from J; bases not matched to a gene: 10. Germline values: CDR1 SGHKS, CDR2 YYEKEE (reference sequence). The CDR3, as DNA: TGTGCCAGCAGCCCACCAACAGGGGGCTTGCACACTGAAGCTTTCTTT. This sequence encodes CASSPPTGGLHTEAFF.

This clone has just a few counts. The rearrangement uses TRBV2 and TRBJ1-5, with 8 bases identical to TRBD1. There are 15 residues in the CDR3. J lost 2 bases, V lost 6 bases, and 6 bases had no gene match. The germline gives CDR1 SNHLY, CDR2 FYNNEI. The CDR3 region is CASRAETGGNQPQHF. CDR3 coding DNA: TGTGCCAGCAGGGCCGAGACAGGGGGCAATCAGCCCCAGCATTTT.

This sequence joins TRBV5-1 and TRBJ1-2; 7 nucleotides agree with TRBD1. The CDR3 length is 14 residues. Germline trimming cut 4 bases from V and 4 bases from J; bases unmatched to any gene: 7. CDR1 and CDR2 from the germline V gene are SGHRS and YFSETQ. In DNA form, the CDR3 reads TGCGCCAGCAGCCCGGGGGACAGAGTCTATGGCTACACCTTC. Its protein product is CASSPGDRVYGYTF. The full variable domain, in which reference TRBV5-1 and TRBJ1-2 provide the parts outside the CDR3, is KAGVTQTPRYLIKTRGQQVTLSCSPISGHRSVSWYQQTPGQGLQFLFEYFSETQRNKGNFPGRFSGRQFSNSRSEMNVSTLELGDSALYLCASSPGDRVYGYTFGSGTRLTVV.

This clone was found a few times. This chain links TRBV2 with TRBJ2-2; the match to TRBD2 covers 7 bases. V was pared by 5 bases and J by 3 bases, with 3 bases of the junction left unmatched. Germline loops: CDR1 SNHLY, CDR2 FYNNEI. The CDR3 totals 14 residues. CDR3 residues: CASSNGGYTGELFF. CDR3 nucleotide sequence: TGTGCCAGCAGTAACGGGGGGTACACCGGGGAGCTGTTTTTT.

A few counts support this clone. The rearrangement joins TRBV5-1 to TRBJ2-6, with D tentatively TRBD1 (5 bases). The CDR3 totals 13 residues. Germline CDR1 is SGHRS and CDR2 is YFSETQ. With 0 bases removed from V and 15 bases from J, the gap between germline ends came to 13 bases. In DNA form, the CDR3 reads TGCGCCAGCAGCTTGGGGCCCGCAGGGCACCTGACTTTC. Protein sequence: CASSLGPAGHLTF.

V and J are TRBV7-2 and TRBJ1-5; 7 nucleotides agree with TRBD1. This CDR3 spans 14 amino acids. After removal of 2 bases from V and 9 bases from J, the junction contained 7 bases not matched to a gene. The germline CDR1 and CDR2 sequences are SGHTA and FQGNSA. The CDR3 region is CASSLRDSRSPQHF. The DNA for the CDR3 is TGTGCCAGCAGCTTACGGGACAGCCGATCGCCCCAGCATTTT.

The gene calls are TRBV2 and TRBJ2-7; either TRBD1 or TRBD2 may supply D (6 bases each). The CDR3 is 14 residues long. V gave up 6 bases and J gave up 1 base, with 13 bases separating them. Germline V gene sequence: CDR1 SNHLY, CDR2 FYNNEI. The CDR3 sequence: CASRPRGLSYEQYF. The CDR3 DNA is TGTGCCAGCAGGCCCAGGGGACTTTCCTACGAGCAGTACTTC.

The V gene is TRBV18, the J gene TRBJ1-4; D may be TRBD1 (6 bases). CDR1 and CDR2 from the germline V gene are KGHSH and LQKENI. V gave up 2 bases and J gave up 12 bases, with 19 bases separating them. The CDR3 covers 15 residues. Written as DNA, the CDR3 is TGTGCCAGCTCACCAACCACGGGACAAAGCAGTGAACTGTTTTTT. This translates into CASSPTTGQSSELFF.

This clone was counted between two and nine times. V gene TRBV11-2 combines with J gene TRBJ2-7, with a possible D match to TRBD1 (5 bases). The V gene lost 3 bases and the J gene lost 2 bases, with 11 bases spanning the gap. This CDR3 comprises 14 residues. Germline assignment: CDR1 SGHAT and CDR2 FQNNGV. The CDR3: CASSLPDKTYEQYF. CDR3 DNA: TGTGCCAGCAGCTTGCCGGACAAAACCTACGAGCAGTACTTC.

J is TRBJ2-5 and V is TRBV5-1, with 7 bases lining up with TRBD1. The CDR3 length is 14 residues. After removal of 0 bases from V and 7 bases from J, the junction contained 6 bases not matched to a gene. The germline CDR1 and CDR2 sequences are SGHRS and YFSETQ. This CDR3 is CASSLVGTEGTQYF. For the CDR3, the DNA is TGCGCCAGCAGCTTGGTTGGGACAGAGGGGACCCAGTACTTC.

The chain links TRBV30 to TRBJ2-4; D gene unclear. The CDR3 sequence is 12 residues long. With 4 bases removed from V and 0 bases from J, the gap between germline ends came to 4 bases. The germline CDR1 and CDR2 sequences are GTSNPN and SVGIG (reference sequence). Here the CDR3 DNA reads TGTGCCTGGACCAAAGCCAAAAACATTCAGTACTTC. Its protein product is CAWTKAKNIQYF.

This clone was seen more than once but under ten times. The chain is built from TRBV4-3 and TRBJ1-2, with 7 bases identical to TRBD1. The CDR3 loop spans 18 amino acids. V gave up 0 bases and J gave up 5 bases; unmatched junction bases: 15. Germline-derived CDR1 and CDR2 are LGHNA and YSLEER. DNA for the CDR3: TGCGCCAGCAGCCAAGATACAGGGGCCCCGGGCGGAAATTATGGCTACACCTTC. It is translated as CASSQDTGAPGGNYGYTF.

The rearrangement links TRBV15 to TRBJ2-3; 9 bases are shared with TRBD2. This CDR3 is 16 amino acids long. V lost 1 base and J lost 4; bases outside the gene matches: 6. CDR1 is LNHNV and CDR2 is YYDKDF in the germline V gene (reference sequence). For the CDR3, the DNA is TGTGCCACCAGCAGAGGGGAGCGGGGGGCAGCAGATACGCAGTATTTT. Encoded protein: CATSRGERGAADTQYF.

The chain couples TRBV6-5 to TRBJ1-1; perhaps TRBD1 as D (6 bases). Trimming shortened V by 6 bases and J by 4 bases, and 18 bases separated the two germline ends. This CDR3 is built from 15 residues. The V gene's germline CDR1 is MNHEY and CDR2 SVGAGI. The CDR3, as DNA: TGTGCCAGCAGACCGACAGGAGGGGCTAGCACTGAAGCTTTCTTT. Amino acids: CASRPTGGASTEAFF.

This clone was detected a few times. The chain employs TRBV6-6 and TRBJ1-1, with D possibly being TRBD1 (5 bases). The CDR3 loop spans 14 amino acids. Germline CDR1 MNHNY, CDR2 SVGAGI (reference sequence). V dropped 4 bases and J dropped 2 bases, with 11 bases sitting between them. CDR3 bases: TGTGCCAGCAGTTCCCTACAGGTAAACACTGAAGCTTTCTTT. Translating it yields CASSSLQVNTEAFF.